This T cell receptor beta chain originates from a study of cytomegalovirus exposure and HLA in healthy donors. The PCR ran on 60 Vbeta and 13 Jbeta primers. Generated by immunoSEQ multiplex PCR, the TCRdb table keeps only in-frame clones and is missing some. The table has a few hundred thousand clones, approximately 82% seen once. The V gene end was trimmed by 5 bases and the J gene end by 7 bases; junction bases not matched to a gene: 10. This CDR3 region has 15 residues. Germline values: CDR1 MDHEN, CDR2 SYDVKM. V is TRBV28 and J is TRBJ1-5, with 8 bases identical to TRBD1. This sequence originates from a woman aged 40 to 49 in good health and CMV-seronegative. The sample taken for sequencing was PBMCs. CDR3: CASSPIGQGGQPQHF. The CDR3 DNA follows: TGTGCCAGCAGTCCAATAGGACAGGGAGGCCAGCCCCAGCATTTT.